A single sample gave rise to the 11 T cell receptor beta chains below, sequenced in a study of regulatory T cells in long-lasting Graves disease. The TCR beta library used iRepertoire HTBI primers with Arm-PCR amplification of CDR3. TCRdb re-called the multiplex PCR reads with MiXCR, one entry per CDR3 protein. The sample holds about 450,000 distinct CDR3 sequences, about a quarter seen once. Time point given: persistent/refractory GD, antithyroid drugs over 5 years with positive TRAb. PBMCs were the source of the RNA used for TCR sequencing. The specimen comprised peripheral blood mononuclear cells (PBMCs), sampled when the disease was refractory, from a patient treated with antithyroid drugs. These receptor sequences come from a female donor with Graves disease.

This chain uses TRBV5-4 with TRBJ1-2; TRBD1 is a possible D gene (5 bases). CDR1 SGHNT and CDR2 YYREEE come from the germline V gene (reference sequence). V was pared by 4 bases and J by 4 bases, with 17 bases between. The CDR3 contains 15 residues. The CDR3 coding sequence is TGTGCCAGCAGCCGCAACCAGGGTGAAGTCTATGGCTACACCTTC. This translates into CASSRNQGEVYGYTF.

The J gene is TRBJ2-5, the V gene TRBV5-8; D gene unclear. This CDR3 is built from 12 residues. Germline values: CDR1 SGHTS, CDR2 YDEGEE. V was trimmed by 1 base and J by 6 bases, leaving 7 bases between them. CDR3 region: CASSLFGKTQYF. For the CDR3, the DNA is TGTGCCAGCAGCTTGTTCGGAAAGACCCAGTACTTC. Full variable domain (remainder filled in from reference TRBV5-8 and TRBJ2-5): EAGVTQSPTHLIKTRGQQATLRCSPISGHTSVYWYQQALGLGLQFLLWYDEGEERNRGNFPPRFSGRQFPNYSSELNVNALELEDSALYLCASSLFGKTQYFGPGTRLLVL.

The rearrangement joins TRBV9 to TRBJ2-1, with 9 bases identical to TRBD2. Losses at the gene ends were 1 base for V and 4 bases for J; bases not matched to a gene: 0. The V gene's germline CDR1 is SGDLS and CDR2 YYNGEE. The CDR3 covers 14 residues. CDR3 protein: CASSVTSGYNEQFF. DNA for the CDR3: TGTGCCAGCAGCGTAACTAGCGGGTACAATGAGCAGTTCTTC.

There are many counts of this clonotype. The rearrangement uses TRBV3-1 and TRBJ2-1; 13 bases map to TRBD2. The CDR3 sequence is 17 residues long. With V trimmed by 5 bases and J by 8 bases, 12 bases remained unmatched. The germline gives CDR1 LGHDT, CDR2 YNNKEL (reference sequence). CDR3 region: CASSVRKLAGGPHEQFF. CDR3 in DNA: TGTGCCAGCAGCGTCCGCAAACTAGCGGGAGGGCCTCATGAGCAGTTCTTC.

This clonotype has ten or more counts. In DNA, the CDR3 is TGTGCCAGCAGCCAGACAGGGGGCTTGTATAATTCACCCCTCCACTTT. Residues: CASSQTGGLYNSPLHF. The chain is built from TRBV12-3 or TRBV12-4 and TRBJ1-6; 10 nucleotides line up with TRBD1. The ends lost 6 bases at V and 4 bases at J; junction bases unmatched: 6. The CDR3 totals 16 residues.

This clonotype was seen only a few times. The J gene is TRBJ2-7, the V gene TRBV10-3, with TRBD1 identical over 9 bases. Germline CDR1 is ENHRY and CDR2 is SYGVKD. J gave up 4 bases and V 7 bases, and 5 bases lay outside the gene matches. The CDR3 has 13 amino acids. DNA for the CDR3: TGTGCCATCATGAGGACAGGGGAATACGAGCAGTACTTC. This codes for CAIMRTGEYEQYF.

This clonotype appeared many times. This chain links TRBV2 with TRBJ1-5; D may be TRBD1 (6 bases). V lost 7 bases, J lost 4 bases, and 11 bases lay in between. The germline gives CDR1 SNHLY, CDR2 FYNNEI. This CDR3 is built from 13 residues. CDR3 amino acids: CASNKGHNQPQHF. CDR3 DNA sequence: TGTGCCAGCAATAAGGGACATAATCAGCCCCAGCATTTT.

The sample holds a few counts of this clonotype. CDR3 loop: CASKGAGVFAEAFF. The DNA of the CDR3 is TGTGCCTCGAAGGGGGCAGGGGTTTTTGCTGAAGCTTTCTTT. The chain is built from TRBV19 and TRBJ1-1; 7 bases map to TRBD1. The trim removed 11 bases at V and 6 bases at J, leaving 15 bases unmatched. Looked up from germline, CDR1 is LNHDA and CDR2 is SQIVND (reference sequence). The CDR3 is 14 amino acids. Variable domain in full (rest from reference TRBV19 and TRBJ1-1): DGGITQSPKYLFRKEGQNVTLSCEQNLNHDAMYWYRQDPGQGLRLIYYSQIVNDFQKGDIAEGYSVSREKKESFPLTVTSAQKNPTAFYLCASKGAGVFAEAFFGQGTRLTVV.

The CDR3 loop reads CASSQAIRGDGYTF. CDR3 bases: TGCGCCAGCAGCCAGGCGATCAGAGGTGATGGCTACACCTTC. The chain uses TRBV4-1 and TRBJ1-2; D remains unclear. CDR3 size: 14 residues. CDR1 MGHRA and CDR2 YSYEKL come from the germline V gene. Trimming removed 3 bases from V and 6 bases from J, with 14 bases in between.

This chain links TRBV4-2 with TRBJ1-4; D might be TRBD1 (6 bases). Per the germline V gene, CDR1 is LGHNA and CDR2 is YNFKEQ. CDR3 size: 16 residues. V gave up 4 bases and J gave up 4 bases, with 16 bases separating them. DNA for the CDR3: TGTGCCAGCAGCCCGAGGGAGGGGGAGCTTAATGAAAAACTGTTTTTT. This translates into CASSPREGELNEKLFF.

The table lists this clonotype with many counts. The V and J genes are TRBV27 and TRBJ1-2; TRBD1 aligns across 7 bases. Germline assignment: CDR1 MNHEY and CDR2 SMNVEV (reference sequence). The CDR3 spans 14 residues. The J segment lost 6 bases and the V segment lost 6 bases, leaving 10 bases of the junction unmatched. CDR3: CASRRQGGADGYTF. CDR3 DNA: TGTGCCAGCAGGCGACAGGGAGGGGCGGATGGCTACACCTTC.